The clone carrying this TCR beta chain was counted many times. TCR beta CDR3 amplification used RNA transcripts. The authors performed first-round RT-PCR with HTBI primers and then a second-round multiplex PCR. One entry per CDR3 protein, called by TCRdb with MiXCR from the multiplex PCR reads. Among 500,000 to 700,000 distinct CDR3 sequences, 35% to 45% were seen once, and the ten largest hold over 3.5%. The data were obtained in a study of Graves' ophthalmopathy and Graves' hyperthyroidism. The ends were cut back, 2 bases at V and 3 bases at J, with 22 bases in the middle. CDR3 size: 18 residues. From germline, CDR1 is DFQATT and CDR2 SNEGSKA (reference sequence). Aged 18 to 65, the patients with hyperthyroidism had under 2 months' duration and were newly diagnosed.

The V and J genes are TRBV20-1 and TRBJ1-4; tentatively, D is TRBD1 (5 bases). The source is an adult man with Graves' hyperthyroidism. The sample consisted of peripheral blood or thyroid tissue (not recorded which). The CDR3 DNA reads TGCAGTGCTAGAAGGTGGCAGGGCGAACCCGATTCTAATGAAAAACTGTTTTTT. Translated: CSARRWQGEPDSNEKLFF.